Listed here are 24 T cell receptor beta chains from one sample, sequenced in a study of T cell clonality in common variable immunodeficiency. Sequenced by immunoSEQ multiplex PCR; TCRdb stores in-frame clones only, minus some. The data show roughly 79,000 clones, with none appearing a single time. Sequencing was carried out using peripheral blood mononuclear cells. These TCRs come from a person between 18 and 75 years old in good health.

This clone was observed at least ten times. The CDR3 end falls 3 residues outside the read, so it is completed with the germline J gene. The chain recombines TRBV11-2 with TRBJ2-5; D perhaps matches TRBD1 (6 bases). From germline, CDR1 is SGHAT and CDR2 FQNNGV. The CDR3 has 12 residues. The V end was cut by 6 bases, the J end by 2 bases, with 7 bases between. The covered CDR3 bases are TGTGCCAGCAGTCAGGGGCAAGAGACC. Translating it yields CASSQGQET. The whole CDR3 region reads CASSQGQETQYF. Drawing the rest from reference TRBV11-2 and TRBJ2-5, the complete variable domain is EAGVAQSPRYKIIEKRQSVAFWCNPISGHATLYWYQQILGQGPKLLIQFQNNGVVDDSQLPKDRFSAERLKGVDSTLKIQPAKLEDSAVYLCASSQGQETQYFGPGTRLLVL.

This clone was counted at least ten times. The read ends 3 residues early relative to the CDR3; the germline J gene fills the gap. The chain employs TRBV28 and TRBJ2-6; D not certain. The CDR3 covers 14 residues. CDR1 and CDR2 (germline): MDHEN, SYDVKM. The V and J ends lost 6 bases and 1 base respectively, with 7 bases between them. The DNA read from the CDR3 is TGTGCCAGCAGACAGAGTTCTGGGGCCAACGTC. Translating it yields CASRQSSGANV. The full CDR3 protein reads CASRQSSGANVLTF.

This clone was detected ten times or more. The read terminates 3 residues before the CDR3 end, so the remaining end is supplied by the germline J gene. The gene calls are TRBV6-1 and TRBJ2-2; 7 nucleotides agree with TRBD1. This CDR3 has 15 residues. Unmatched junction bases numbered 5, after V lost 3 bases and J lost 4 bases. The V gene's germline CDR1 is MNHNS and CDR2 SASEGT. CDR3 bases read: TGTGCCAGCAGTGAGCCCGGGACAGCCACCGGGGAG. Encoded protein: CASSEPGTATGE. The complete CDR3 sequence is CASSEPGTATGELFF.

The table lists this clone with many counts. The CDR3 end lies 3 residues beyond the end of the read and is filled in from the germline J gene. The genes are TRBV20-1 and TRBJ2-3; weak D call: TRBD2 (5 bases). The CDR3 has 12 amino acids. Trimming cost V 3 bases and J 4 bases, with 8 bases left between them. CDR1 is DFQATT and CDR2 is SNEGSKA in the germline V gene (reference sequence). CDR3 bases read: TGCAGTGCTAGGAGGGCCGCAGATACG. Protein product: CSARRAADT. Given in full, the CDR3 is CSARRAADTQYF.

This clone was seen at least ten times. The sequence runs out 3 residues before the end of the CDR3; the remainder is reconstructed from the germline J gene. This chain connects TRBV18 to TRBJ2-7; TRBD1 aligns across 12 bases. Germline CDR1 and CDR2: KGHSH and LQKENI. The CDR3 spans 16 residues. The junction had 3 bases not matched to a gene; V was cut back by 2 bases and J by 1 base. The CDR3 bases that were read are TGTGCCAGCTCACCAAGGGGACAGGGGGCTTCCTACGAG. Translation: CASSPRGQGASYE. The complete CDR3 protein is CASSPRGQGASYEQYF.

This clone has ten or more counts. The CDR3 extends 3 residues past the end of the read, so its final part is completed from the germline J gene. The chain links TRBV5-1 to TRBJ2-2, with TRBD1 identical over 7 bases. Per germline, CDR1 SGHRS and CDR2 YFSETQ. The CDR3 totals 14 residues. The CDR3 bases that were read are TGCGCCAGCAGCTTGGAAGGGACAGTCGAAGGG. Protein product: CASSLEGTVEG. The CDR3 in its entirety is CASSLEGTVEGLFF.

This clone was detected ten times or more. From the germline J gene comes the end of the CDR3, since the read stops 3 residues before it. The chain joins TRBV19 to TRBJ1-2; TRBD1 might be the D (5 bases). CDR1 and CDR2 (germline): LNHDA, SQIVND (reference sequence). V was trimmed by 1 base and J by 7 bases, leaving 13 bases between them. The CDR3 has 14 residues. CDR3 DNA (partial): TGTGCCAGTAGTATAGGAGGACAATCGGGTGGC. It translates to CASSIGGQSGG. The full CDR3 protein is CASSIGGQSGGYTF.

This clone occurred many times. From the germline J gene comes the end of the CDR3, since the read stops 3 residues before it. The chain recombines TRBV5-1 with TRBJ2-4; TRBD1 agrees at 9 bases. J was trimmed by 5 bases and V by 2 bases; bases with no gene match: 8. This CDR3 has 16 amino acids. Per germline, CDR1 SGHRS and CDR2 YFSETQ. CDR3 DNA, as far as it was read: TGCGCCAGCAGCTTAAACCCGGGACAGGGACAAAACATT. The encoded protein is CASSLNPGQGQNI. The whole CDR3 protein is CASSLNPGQGQNIQYF.

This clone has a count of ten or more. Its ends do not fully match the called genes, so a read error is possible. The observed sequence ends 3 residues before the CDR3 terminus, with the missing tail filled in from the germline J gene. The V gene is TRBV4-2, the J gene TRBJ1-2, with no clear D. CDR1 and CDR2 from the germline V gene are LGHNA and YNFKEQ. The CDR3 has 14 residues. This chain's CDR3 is CASSQVYQNYGYTF. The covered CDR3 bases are TGCGCCAGCAGCCAAGTTTATCAGAACTATGGC.

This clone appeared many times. The covered CDR3 bases are TGCGCCAGCAGCTTGGCCTCAGACTCCTACGAG. This codes for CASSLASDSYE. The full CDR3 is CASSLASDSYEQYF. This chain links TRBV5-1 with TRBJ2-7; D call uncertain. The CDR3 extends 3 residues past the end of the read, so its final part is completed from the germline J gene. This CDR3 has 14 residues. Trimming left V 0 bases short and J 0 bases short, with 7 bases between. CDR1 and CDR2 (germline): SGHRS, YFSETQ. Variable domain in full (rest from reference TRBV5-1 and TRBJ2-7): KAGVTQTPRYLIKTRGQQVTLSCSPISGHRSVSWYQQTPGQGLQFLFEYFSETQRNKGNFPGRFSGRQFSNSRSEMNVSTLELGDSALYLCASSLASDSYEQYFGPGTRLTVT.

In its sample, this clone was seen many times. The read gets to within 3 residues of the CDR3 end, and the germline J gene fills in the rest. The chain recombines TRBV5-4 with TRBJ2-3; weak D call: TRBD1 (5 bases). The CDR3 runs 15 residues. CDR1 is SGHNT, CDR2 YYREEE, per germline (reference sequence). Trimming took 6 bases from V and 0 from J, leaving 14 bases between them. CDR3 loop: CASNQQAKSTDTQYF. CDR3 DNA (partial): TGTGCCAGCAACCAACAGGCGAAGAGCACAGATACG.

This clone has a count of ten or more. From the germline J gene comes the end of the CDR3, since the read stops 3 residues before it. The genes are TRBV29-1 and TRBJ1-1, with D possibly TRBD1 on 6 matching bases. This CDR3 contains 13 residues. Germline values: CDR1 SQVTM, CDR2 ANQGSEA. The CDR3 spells CSVVSAGAREAFF. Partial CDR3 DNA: TGCAGCGTTGTTTCCGCGGGGGCGCGAGAA.

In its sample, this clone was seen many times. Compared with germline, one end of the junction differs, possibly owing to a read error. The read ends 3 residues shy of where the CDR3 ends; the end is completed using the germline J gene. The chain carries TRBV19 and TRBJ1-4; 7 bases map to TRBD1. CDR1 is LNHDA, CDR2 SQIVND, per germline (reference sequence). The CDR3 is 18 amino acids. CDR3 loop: CASSMPRAGGRPNEKLFF. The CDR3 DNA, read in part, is TGTGCCAGTAGTATGCCCAGGGCAGGGGGGCGGCCTAACGAAAAA.

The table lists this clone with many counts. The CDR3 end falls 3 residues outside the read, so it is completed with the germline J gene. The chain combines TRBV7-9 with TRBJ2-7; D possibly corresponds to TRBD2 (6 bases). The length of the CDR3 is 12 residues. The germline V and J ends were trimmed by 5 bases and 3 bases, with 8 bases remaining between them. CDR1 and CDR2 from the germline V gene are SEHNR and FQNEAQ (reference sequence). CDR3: CASSPGLYEQYF. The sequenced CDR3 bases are TGTGCCAGCAGCCCGGGACTCTACGAG.

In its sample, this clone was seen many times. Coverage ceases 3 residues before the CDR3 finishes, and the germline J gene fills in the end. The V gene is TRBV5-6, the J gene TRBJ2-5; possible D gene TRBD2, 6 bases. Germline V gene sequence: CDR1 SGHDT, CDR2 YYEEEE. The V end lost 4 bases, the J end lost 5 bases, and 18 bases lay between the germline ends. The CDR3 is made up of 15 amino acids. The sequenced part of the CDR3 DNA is TGTGCCAGCAGCGAACCGGGACTCTATAGGGAGACC. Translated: CASSEPGLYRET. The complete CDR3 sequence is CASSEPGLYRETQYF.

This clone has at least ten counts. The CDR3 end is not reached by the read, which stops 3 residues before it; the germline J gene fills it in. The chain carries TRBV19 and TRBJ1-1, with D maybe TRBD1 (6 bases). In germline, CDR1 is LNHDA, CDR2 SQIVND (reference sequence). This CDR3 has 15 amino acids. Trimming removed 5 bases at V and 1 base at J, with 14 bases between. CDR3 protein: CASSPEQGRNTEAFF. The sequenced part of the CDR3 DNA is TGTGCCAGTAGTCCGGAACAGGGTAGGAACACTGAA. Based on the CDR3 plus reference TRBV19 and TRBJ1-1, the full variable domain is DGGITQSPKYLFRKEGQNVTLSCEQNLNHDAMYWYRQDPGQGLRLIYYSQIVNDFQKGDIAEGYSVSREKKESFPLTVTSAQKNPTAFYLCASSPEQGRNTEAFFGQGTRLTVV.

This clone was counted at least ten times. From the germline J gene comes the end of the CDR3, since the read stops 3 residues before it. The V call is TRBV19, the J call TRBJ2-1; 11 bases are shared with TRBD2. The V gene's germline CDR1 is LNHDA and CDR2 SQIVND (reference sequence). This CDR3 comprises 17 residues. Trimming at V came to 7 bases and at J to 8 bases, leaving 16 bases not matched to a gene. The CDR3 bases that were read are TGTGCCAGTAAAAAGTGGGGGCAAGGACTAGCGGGCGATGAG. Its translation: CASKKWGQGLAGDE. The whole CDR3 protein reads CASKKWGQGLAGDEQFF.

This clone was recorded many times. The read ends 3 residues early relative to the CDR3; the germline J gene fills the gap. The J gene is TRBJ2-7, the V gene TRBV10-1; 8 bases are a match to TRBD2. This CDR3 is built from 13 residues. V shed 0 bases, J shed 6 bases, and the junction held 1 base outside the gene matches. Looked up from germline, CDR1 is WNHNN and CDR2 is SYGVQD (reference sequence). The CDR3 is CASSESGTSEQYF. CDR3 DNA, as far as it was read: TGCGCCAGCAGTGAGTCCGGGACTAGCGAG.

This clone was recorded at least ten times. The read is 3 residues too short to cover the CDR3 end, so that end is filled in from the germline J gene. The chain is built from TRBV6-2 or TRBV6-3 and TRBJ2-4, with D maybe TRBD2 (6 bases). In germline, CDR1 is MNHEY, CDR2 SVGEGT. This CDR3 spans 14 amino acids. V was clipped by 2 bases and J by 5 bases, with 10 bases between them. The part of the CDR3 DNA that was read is TGTGCCAGCAGTTACACGGGACTCGAAAACATT. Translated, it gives CASSYTGLENI. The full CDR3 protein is CASSYTGLENIQYF.

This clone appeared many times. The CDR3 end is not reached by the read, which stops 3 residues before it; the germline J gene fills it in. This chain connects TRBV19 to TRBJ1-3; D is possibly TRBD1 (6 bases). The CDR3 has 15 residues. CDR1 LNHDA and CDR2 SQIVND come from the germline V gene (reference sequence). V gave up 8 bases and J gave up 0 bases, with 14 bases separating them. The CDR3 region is CASSGVFGSGNTIYF. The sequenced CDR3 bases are TGTGCCAGTTCAGGGGTATTCGGCTCTGGAAACACC.

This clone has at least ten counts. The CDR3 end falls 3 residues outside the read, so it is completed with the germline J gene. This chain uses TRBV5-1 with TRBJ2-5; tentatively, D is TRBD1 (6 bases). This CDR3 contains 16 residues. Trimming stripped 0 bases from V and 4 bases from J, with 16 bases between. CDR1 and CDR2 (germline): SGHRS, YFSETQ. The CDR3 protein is CASSLDRVGKTETQYF. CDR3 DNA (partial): TGCGCCAGCAGCTTGGACAGGGTGGGAAAAACAGAGACC. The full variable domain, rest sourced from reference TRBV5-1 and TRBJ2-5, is KAGVTQTPRYLIKTRGQQVTLSCSPISGHRSVSWYQQTPGQGLQFLFEYFSETQRNKGNFPGRFSGRQFSNSRSEMNVSTLELGDSALYLCASSLDRVGKTETQYFGPGTRLLVL.

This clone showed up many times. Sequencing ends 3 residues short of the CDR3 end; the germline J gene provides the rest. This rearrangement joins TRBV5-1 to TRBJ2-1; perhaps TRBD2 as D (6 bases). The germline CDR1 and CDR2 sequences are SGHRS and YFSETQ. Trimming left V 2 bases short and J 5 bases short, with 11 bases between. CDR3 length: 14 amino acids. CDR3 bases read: TGCGCCAGCAGCTTAGGGACTGGGAACAATGAG. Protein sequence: CASSLGTGNNE. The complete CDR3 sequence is CASSLGTGNNEQFF.

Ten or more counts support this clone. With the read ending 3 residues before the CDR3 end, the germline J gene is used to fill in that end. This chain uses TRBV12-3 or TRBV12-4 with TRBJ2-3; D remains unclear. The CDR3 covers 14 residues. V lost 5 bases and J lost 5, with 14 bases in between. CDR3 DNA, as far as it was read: TGTGCCAGCAGTCCGGTTAATCAAGTAGATACG. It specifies CASSPVNQVDT. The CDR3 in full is CASSPVNQVDTQYF.

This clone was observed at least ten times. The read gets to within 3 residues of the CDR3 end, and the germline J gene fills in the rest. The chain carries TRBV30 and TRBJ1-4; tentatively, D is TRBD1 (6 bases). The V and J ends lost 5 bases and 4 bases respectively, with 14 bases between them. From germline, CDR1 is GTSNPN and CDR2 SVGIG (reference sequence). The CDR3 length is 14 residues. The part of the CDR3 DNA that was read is TGTGCCTGGGCGGTTGGGGGCTATAATGAAAAA. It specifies CAWAVGGYNEK. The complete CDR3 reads CAWAVGGYNEKLFF.